The 14 T cell receptor beta chains reported below all come from one sample, sequenced in a study of cytomegalovirus exposure and HLA in healthy donors (TCRdb year 2017). Libraries were built with the immunoSEQ multiplex PCR assay. The multiplex PCR relied on a mix of 60 forward primers for TCR Vbeta segments and 13 reverse primers for TCR Jbeta segments. TCRdb took this table from immuneACCESS and kept in-frame rearrangements with V and J called. Such tables lack part of the clones; where checked against another copy, unresolved V genes explain under half of the gap, and the rest is unexplained. This sample's table lists over 100,000 clones. The top ten constitute approximately 6.2% of the sample. Sequences were obtained from PBMCs. These receptors all stem from a man in his forties or fifties in good health and CMV-seropositive.

This chain links TRBV21-1 with TRBJ2-3; the table's D gene call, TRBD1, was not cross checked with the DNA. TRBV21-1 is listed as a pseudogene. This CDR3 comprises 16 residues. The CDR3 DNA reads as TGTGCCAGCAGCTGGGGGGACAGGAGCTTCACAGATACGCAGTATTTT. Amino acid sequence: CASSWGDRSFTDTQYF.

The chain is built from TRBV10-2 and TRBJ2-1; 12 bases match TRBD2. Germline CDR1 and CDR2: WSHSY and SAAADI. The CDR3 covers 14 residues. Trimming removed 10 bases from V and 10 bases from J; junction bases left unmatched: 11. This CDR3 is CAIYPSGRAREQFF. The CDR3 coding sequence is TGCGCCATTTACCCTAGCGGGAGGGCCCGCGAGCAGTTCTTC.

The V call is TRBV7-2, the J call TRBJ2-2; D is undetermined. V lost 2 bases and J lost 2, with 3 bases in between. The germline V gene encodes CDR1 SGHTA and CDR2 FQGNSA. CDR3 length: 13 residues. This CDR3 is CASSLSNTGELFF. CDR3 in DNA: TGTGCCAGCAGCTTATCAAACACCGGGGAGCTGTTTTTT.

V is TRBV6-6 and J is TRBJ1-5; the match to TRBD1 covers 10 bases. CDR3 size: 16 residues. Germline CDR1 MNHNY, CDR2 SVGAGI (reference sequence). The ends lost 2 bases at V and 5 bases at J; junction bases unmatched: 6. This CDR3 is CASSYPTGTGDQPQHF. Here the CDR3 DNA reads TGTGCCAGCAGTTACCCAACCGGGACAGGGGATCAGCCCCAGCATTTT.

The chain combines TRBV27 with TRBJ2-7, with TRBD1 matching over 9 bases. The V gene's germline CDR1 is MNHEY and CDR2 SMNVEV (reference sequence). Trimming took 3 bases from V and 7 from J; bases not matched to a gene: 10. This CDR3 comprises 15 residues. The CDR3 is CASSFSGQGLGEQYF. The CDR3 nucleotides read TGTGCCAGCAGTTTCTCGGGACAGGGATTAGGGGAGCAGTACTTC.

V usage is TRBV9 and J usage is TRBJ2-2; 9 bases line up with TRBD2. Germline CDR1 and CDR2: SGDLS and YYNGEE. This CDR3 has 18 amino acids. The V and J ends lost 2 bases and 4 bases, in that order; junction bases with no gene match: 12. The CDR3 sequence is CASSVGISGSQSTGELFF. DNA of the CDR3: TGTGCCAGCAGCGTGGGCATTAGCGGGAGTCAGTCCACCGGGGAGCTGTTTTTT.

The gene calls are TRBV28 and TRBJ2-5; 10 nucleotides match TRBD2. The CDR3 loop spans 16 amino acids. J gave up 4 bases and V 2 bases, and 7 bases lay outside the gene matches. Looked up from germline, CDR1 is MDHEN and CDR2 is SYDVKM. The CDR3 protein is CASSLGWLAGAETQYF. For the CDR3, the DNA is TGTGCCAGCAGTTTAGGTTGGCTAGCGGGAGCAGAGACCCAGTACTTC.

The rearrangement joins TRBV14 to TRBJ2-4; 8 nucleotides line up with TRBD1. There are 17 residues in the CDR3. V was pared by 1 base and J by 8 bases, with 13 bases of the junction left unmatched. Germline CDR1 and CDR2: SGHDN and FVKESK. The CDR3, as DNA: TGTGCCAGCAGCCAAGTATGGACAGGGTTTGGATCTGACATTCAGTACTTC. The encoded protein is CASSQVWTGFGSDIQYF. The full variable domain, with the rest looked up from reference TRBV14 and TRBJ2-4, is EAGVTQFPSHSVIEKGQTVTLRCDPISGHDNLYWYRRVMGKEIKFLLHFVKESKQDESGMPNNRFLAERTGGTYSTLKVQPAELEDSGVYFCASSQVWTGFGSDIQYFGAGTRLSVL.

The chain recombines TRBV6-1 with TRBJ2-7, with 11 bases fitting TRBD2. The germline V gene has CDR1 MNHNS and CDR2 SASEGT. CDR3 size: 15 residues. V lost 7 bases to trimming and J lost 3 bases; unmatched junction nucleotides: 8. The chain's CDR3 is CASNPSGTSGYEQYF. The CDR3 nucleotides read TGTGCCAGCAATCCTTCCGGGACTAGCGGCTACGAGCAGTACTTC.

The V and J genes are TRBV2 and TRBJ2-1, with 9 bases matching TRBD2. V lost 5 bases and J lost 4; bases outside the gene matches: 6. This CDR3 has 15 residues. Germline V lookup: CDR1 SNHLY, CDR2 FYNNEI. CDR3 coding DNA: TGTGCCAGCAGTTCGACTAGCGGACCTTACAATGAGCAGTTCTTC. As protein: CASSSTSGPYNEQFF.

The chain links TRBV25-1 to TRBJ1-1; a possible D gene is TRBD1 (5 bases). This CDR3 has 14 residues. The germline gives CDR1 MGHDK, CDR2 SYGVNS. Trimming removed 6 bases at V and 1 base at J, with 12 bases between. CDR3 protein: CASSHGQSNTEAFF. Here the CDR3 DNA reads TGTGCCAGCAGCCATGGACAATCGAACACTGAAGCTTTCTTT.

This chain joins TRBV5-4 and TRBJ1-1, with TRBD1 identical over 8 bases. V lost 3 bases to trimming and J lost 6 bases; unmatched junction nucleotides: 16. This CDR3 comprises 17 residues. Germline lookup yields CDR1 SGHNT and CDR2 YYREEE (reference sequence). The DNA for the CDR3 is TGTGCCAGCAGCTGGGGACAGGACAAATCAAGTTGGGCTGAAGCTTTCTTT. Its protein is CASSWGQDKSSWAEAFF.

V is TRBV19 and J is TRBJ2-1; 8 nucleotides agree with TRBD2. This CDR3 contains 15 residues. Germline V gene sequence: CDR1 LNHDA, CDR2 SQIVND (reference sequence). J was trimmed by 9 bases and V by 2 bases; bases with no gene match: 9. Written as DNA, the CDR3 is TGTGCCAGTAGTATACCCAGGAGCGGGAGAGGTGAGCAGTTCTTC. Translation gives CASSIPRSGRGEQFF.

The gene calls are TRBV9 and TRBJ2-3, with 7 bases aligning to TRBD2. Germline V lookup: CDR1 SGDLS, CDR2 YYNGEE. The CDR3 runs 14 residues. The junction had 4 bases not matched to a gene; V was cut back by 0 bases and J by 6 bases. In nucleotides, the CDR3 is TGTGCCAGCAGCGTAGCTGACGGGAGGGATACGCAGTATTTT. It is translated as CASSVADGRDTQYF.